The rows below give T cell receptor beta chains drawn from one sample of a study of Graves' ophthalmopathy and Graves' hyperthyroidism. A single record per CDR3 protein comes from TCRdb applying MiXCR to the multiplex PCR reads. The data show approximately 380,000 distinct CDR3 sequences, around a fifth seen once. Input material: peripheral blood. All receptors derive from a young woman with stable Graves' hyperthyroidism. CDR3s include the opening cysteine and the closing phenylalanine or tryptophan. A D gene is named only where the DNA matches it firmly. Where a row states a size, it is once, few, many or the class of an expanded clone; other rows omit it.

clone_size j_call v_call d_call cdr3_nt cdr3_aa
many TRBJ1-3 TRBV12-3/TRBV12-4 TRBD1 TGTGCCAGCGGGGACAGCTCTGGAAACACCATATATTTT CASGDSSGNTIYF
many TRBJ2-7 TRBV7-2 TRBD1 TGTGCCAGCAGCTTTGGGACAGGGGCCGACGAGCAGTACTTC CASSFGTGADEQYF
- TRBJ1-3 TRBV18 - TGTGCCAGCTCACCATTGGCAGCCACCTCCTCTGGAAACACCATATATTTT CASSPLAATSSGNTIYF
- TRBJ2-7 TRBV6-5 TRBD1 TGTGCCAGCAGTTACATACAGGGGGGAGAGCAGTACTTC CASSYIQGGEQYF
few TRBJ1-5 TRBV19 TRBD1 TGTGCCAGTACCGTGCTCGGACAGGGGGCCGGGCAGCCCCAGCATTTT CASTVLGQGAGQPQHF
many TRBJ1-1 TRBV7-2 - TGTGCCAGCAGCTTACTCTCTGAAGCTTTCTTT CASSLLSEAFF
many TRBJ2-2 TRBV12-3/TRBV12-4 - TGTGCCAGCGACGGGCGGCGGGGGCTGAACACCGGGGAGCTGTTTTTT CASDGRRGLNTGELFF
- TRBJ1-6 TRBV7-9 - TGTGCCAGCAGCTTTAAGAGCTCCTATAATTCACCCCTCCACTTT CASSFKSSYNSPLHF
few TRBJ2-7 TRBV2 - TGTGCCAGCAGCCCCGGGACATGGGTGTACTTC CASSPGTWVYF
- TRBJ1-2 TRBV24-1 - TGTGCCACCCCCGAGGCACATAGGCATGGCTACACCTTC CATPEAHRHGYTF
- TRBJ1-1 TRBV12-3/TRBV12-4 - TGTGCCAGCGGCCGCGGGGCGAGCACTGAAGCTTTCTTT CASGRGASTEAFF
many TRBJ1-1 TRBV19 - TGTGCCAGTAGTATCGGGCGGGACACTGAAGCTTTCTTT CASSIGRDTEAFF
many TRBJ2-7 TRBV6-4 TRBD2 TGTGCCAGCAGTGATTCAGGACTAGCGGGCACCTACGAGCAGTACTTC CASSDSGLAGTYEQYF
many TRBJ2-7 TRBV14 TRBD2 TGTGCCAGCAGCCAACTCCTAGCGGGAATGTACGAGCAGTACTTC CASSQLLAGMYEQYF
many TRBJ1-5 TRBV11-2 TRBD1 TGTGCCAGCAGCCCCCGGGACAGGGGATTCGATCAGCCCCAGCATTTT CASSPRDRGFDQPQHF
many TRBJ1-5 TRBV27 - TGTGCCAGCAGCTCGACAGTAAAATGGAATCAGCCCCAGCATTTT CASSSTVKWNQPQHF
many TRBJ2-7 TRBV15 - TGTGCCACCAGCAGAGAGGGCCGATCCTACGAGCAGTACTTC CATSREGRSYEQYF
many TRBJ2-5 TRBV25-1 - TGTGCCAGCAGTGAATATTTGGCAGCTAAGACCCAGTACTTC CASSEYLAAKTQYF
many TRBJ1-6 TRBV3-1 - TGTGCCAGCAGCCAAGAGGGGCTTTGGACACCGAATTCACCCCTCCACTTT CASSQEGLWTPNSPLHF
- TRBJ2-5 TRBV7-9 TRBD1 TGTGCCAGCAGCCCGTGGACAGGGGGCGCGGAGACCCAGTACTTC CASSPWTGGAETQYF
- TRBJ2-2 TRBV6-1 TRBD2 TGTGCCAGCAGTCAAAGGACTAGCGGGGGGGCCTTCGCCGGGGAGCTGTTTTTT CASSQRTSGGAFAGELFF
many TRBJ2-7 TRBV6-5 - TGTGCCAGCAGTTACGGACGCAGCCCAAGCTCCTACGAGCAGTACTTC CASSYGRSPSSYEQYF
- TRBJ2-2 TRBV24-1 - TGTGCCACCGAAGACCCCTCCTGGAACACCGGGGAGCTGTTTTTT CATEDPSWNTGELFF
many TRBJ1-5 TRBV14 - TGTACCCGATGGGGGGACCGTAGCAATCAGCCCCAGCATTTT CTRWGDRSNQPQHF
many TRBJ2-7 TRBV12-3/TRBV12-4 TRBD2 TGTGCCAGCAGGGGACTAGCGGGGCCCTCCGAGCAGTACTTC CASRGLAGPSEQYF
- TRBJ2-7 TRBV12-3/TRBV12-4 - TGTGCCAGCAGTGCCGTAACCTACGAGCAGTACTTC CASSAVTYEQYF
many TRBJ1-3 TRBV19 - TGTGCCAGTAGTATTAGCGGTGCGCGGACCATATATTTT CASSISGARTIYF
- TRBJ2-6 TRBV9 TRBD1 TGTGCCAGCAGCGTAGTAGGGGACAGGAGCTCTGGGGCCAACGTCCTGACTTTC CASSVVGDRSSGANVLTF
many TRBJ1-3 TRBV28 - TGTGCCAGCAGTTTATCCGGGACTACCTCTTTCTCTGGAAACACCATATATTTT CASSLSGTTSFSGNTIYF
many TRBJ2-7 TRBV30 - TGTGCCTGGAGTGACTACCAGGCCGAGCAGTACTTC CAWSDYQAEQYF
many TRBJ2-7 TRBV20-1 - TGCAGTGCTACGGGGGAATACTCCTACGAGCAGTACTTC CSATGEYSYEQYF
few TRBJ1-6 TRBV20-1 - TGCAGTGCGAGCGCCTTATTGGAGGATTCACCCCTCCACTTT CSASALLEDSPLHF
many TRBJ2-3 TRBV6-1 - TGTGCCAGCAGTGAGGGTGTCCTGGGGGGCGCAGATACGCAGTATTTT CASSEGVLGGADTQYF
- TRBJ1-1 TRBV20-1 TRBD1 TGCAGTGCTAGGGCGCCGGGACAGGGGCACACTGAAGCTTTCTTT CSARAPGQGHTEAFF
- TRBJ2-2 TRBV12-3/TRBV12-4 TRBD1 TGTGCCAGCAGTTTGGACAGGGGGCTGCGGTTTGACACCGGGGAGCTGTTTTTT CASSLDRGLRFDTGELFF
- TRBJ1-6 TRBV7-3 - TGTGCCAGCAGCTTAAGCGTGCTCAATTCACCCCTCCACTTT CASSLSVLNSPLHF
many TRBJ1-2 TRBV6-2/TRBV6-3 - TGTGCCAGCAGTAAAGGTATTGGGAACTATGGCTACACCTTC CASSKGIGNYGYTF
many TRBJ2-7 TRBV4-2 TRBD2 TGTGCCAGCAGCCCCTTCTGGCTGCTAGCGGGAGAGGGGTCCACCTACGAGCAGTACTTC CASSPFWLLAGEGSTYEQYF
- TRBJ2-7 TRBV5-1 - TGCGCCAGCAGCTTGGACACCAGGGTTTCTCGTTCGGGCTGGCACTACAAGCAGTACTTC CASSLDTRVSRSGWHYKQYF
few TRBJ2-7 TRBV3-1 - TGTGCCAGCAGCCCTCGCAAGGGGGCCTACGAGCAGTACTTC CASSPRKGAYEQYF
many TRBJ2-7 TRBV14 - TGTGCCAGCAGCCAAGCCCCACCGGGACTCACCTACGAGCAGTACTTC CASSQAPPGLTYEQYF
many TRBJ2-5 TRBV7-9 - TGTGCCAGCAGCTTCGCACAGGGAAAAGAGACCCAGTACTTC CASSFAQGKETQYF
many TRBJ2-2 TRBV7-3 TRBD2 TGTGCCAGCAGCTTAACGCGGCTAGCGGGAGGGGGGGAGCTGTTTTTT CASSLTRLAGGGELFF
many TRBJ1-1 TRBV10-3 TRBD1 TGTGCCATCAGTGAGTTCAGGGGGGCAGGGGAAGGCACTGAAGCTTTCTTT CAISEFRGAGEGTEAFF
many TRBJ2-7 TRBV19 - TGTGCCAGTAGTACGGAACTCTCCTTACAGCACCAGCAGTACTTC CASSTELSLQHQQYF
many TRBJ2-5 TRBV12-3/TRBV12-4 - TGTGCCAGCAGTTATCGGGGGAGGGAGACCCAGTACTTC CASSYRGRETQYF
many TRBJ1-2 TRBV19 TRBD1 TGTGCCAGTAGTGGAGGGACAGGGGGCACGGACTATGGCTACACCTTC CASSGGTGGTDYGYTF
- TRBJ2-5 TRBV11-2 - TGTGCCAGCAGCTTAGTTCCAATCGGGACCCAGTACTTC CASSLVPIGTQYF
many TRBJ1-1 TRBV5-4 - TGTGCCAGCAGCTTGATGGGGGGCGCGGATCAAGCTTTCTTT CASSLMGGADQAFF
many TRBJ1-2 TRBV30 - TGTGCCTGGGGTCAGAACTATGGCTACACCTTC CAWGQNYGYTF